A single sample is the source of the 6 T cell receptor beta chains below, sequenced in a study of cytomegalovirus exposure and HLA in healthy donors. PCR employed 60 Vbeta and 13 Jbeta primers. TCRdb's table, derived via immunoSEQ multiplex PCR, lists solely in-frame clones and lacks some. The profile shows hundreds of thousands of clones, around 73% of them singletons. Material: PBMCs. These receptors came from a male donor in good health and CMV-seronegative.

This chain joins TRBV6-5 and TRBJ1-5; 9 nucleotides match TRBD1. This CDR3 spans 15 amino acids. The V and J ends lost 0 bases and 5 bases, in that order; junction bases with no gene match: 2. Germline-derived CDR1 and CDR2 are MNHEY and SVGAGI. CDR3 nucleotide sequence: TGTGCCAGCAGTTACTCGAGGACAGGGGATCAGCCCCAGCATTTT. This translates into CASSYSRTGDQPQHF.

The genes are TRBV7-9 and TRBJ2-1; tentatively, D is TRBD2 (7 bases). Germline V gene sequence: CDR1 SEHNR, CDR2 FQNEAQ (reference sequence). V was clipped by 2 bases and J by 8 bases, with 16 bases between them. There are 15 residues in the CDR3. CDR3 sequence reads: CASSLIGGLHDEQFF. In nucleotides, the CDR3 is TGTGCCAGCAGCTTAATCGGGGGGCTACACGATGAGCAGTTCTTC.

CDR3 DNA sequence: TGTGCCACCAGCATCGGGACAGGGTTAGAGACCCAGTACTTC. This translates into CATSIGTGLETQYF. This sequence joins TRBV15 and TRBJ2-5; 9 positions match TRBD1. In germline, CDR1 is LNHNV, CDR2 YYDKDF (reference sequence). The CDR3 totals 14 residues. The V gene end was trimmed by 4 bases and the J gene end by 4 bases; junction bases not matched to a gene: 4.

The V gene is TRBV6-4, the J gene TRBJ2-7; 11 bases agree with TRBD1. Germline V lookup: CDR1 MRHNA, CDR2 SNTAGT. CDR3 length: 14 residues. With 6 bases clipped from V and 5 bases from J, the junction kept 6 bases outside the gene matches. CDR3 loop: CASRMGQGDHEQYF. As DNA, the CDR3 is TGTGCCAGCAGGATGGGACAGGGGGACCACGAGCAGTACTTC.

V and J are TRBV18 and TRBJ1-2, with D possibly TRBD1 on 6 matching bases. Germline V CDR1 and CDR2: KGHSH, LQKENI. The ends were cut back, 5 bases at V and 4 bases at J, with 11 bases in the middle. The CDR3 consists of 13 residues. CDR3 bases: TGTGCCAGCTCAACAACAGGGCGCTATGGCTACACCTTC. This sequence encodes CASSTTGRYGYTF. Together with reference TRBV18 and TRBJ1-2, the CDR3 gives the full variable domain: NAGVMQNPRHLVRRRGQEARLRCSPMKGHSHVYWYRQLPEEGLKFMVYLQKENIIDESGMPKERFSAEFPKEGPSILRIQQVVRGDSAAYFCASSTTGRYGYTFGSGTRLTVV.

As DNA, the CDR3 is TGCGCCAGCAGTGATATGGCAGGGAACACCGGGGAGCTGTTTTTT. Residues: CASSDMAGNTGELFF. This rearrangement joins TRBV10-1 to TRBJ2-2; D is ambiguous. Trimming stripped 3 bases from V and 1 base from J, with 9 bases between. This CDR3 is 15 amino acids long. The germline V gene encodes CDR1 WNHNN and CDR2 SYGVQD (reference sequence).